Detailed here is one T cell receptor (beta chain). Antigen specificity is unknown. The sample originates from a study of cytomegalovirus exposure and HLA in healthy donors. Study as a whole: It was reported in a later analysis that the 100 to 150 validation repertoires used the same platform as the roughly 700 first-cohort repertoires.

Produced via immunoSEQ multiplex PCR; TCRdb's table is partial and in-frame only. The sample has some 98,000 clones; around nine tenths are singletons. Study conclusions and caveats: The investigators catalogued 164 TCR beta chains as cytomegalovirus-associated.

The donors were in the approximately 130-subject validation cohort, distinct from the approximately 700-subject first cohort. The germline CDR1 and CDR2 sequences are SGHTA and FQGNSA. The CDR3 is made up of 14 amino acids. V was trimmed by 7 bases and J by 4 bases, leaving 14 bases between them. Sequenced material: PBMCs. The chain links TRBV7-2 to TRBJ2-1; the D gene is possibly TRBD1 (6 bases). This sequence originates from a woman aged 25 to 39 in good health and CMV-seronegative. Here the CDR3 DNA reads TGTGCCAGCAAACCGACAGGCGCTTACAATGAGCAGTTCTTC. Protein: CASKPTGAYNEQFF.